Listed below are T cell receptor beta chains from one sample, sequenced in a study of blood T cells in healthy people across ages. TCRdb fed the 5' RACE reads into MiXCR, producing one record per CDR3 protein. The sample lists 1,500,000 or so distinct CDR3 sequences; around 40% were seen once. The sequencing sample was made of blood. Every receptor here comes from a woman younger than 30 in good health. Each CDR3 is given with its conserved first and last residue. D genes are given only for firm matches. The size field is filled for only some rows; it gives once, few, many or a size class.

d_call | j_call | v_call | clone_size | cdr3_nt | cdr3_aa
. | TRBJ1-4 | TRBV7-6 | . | TGTGCCAGCAGCTTAGAGGGTGCTGAAAAACTGTTTTTT | CASSLEGAEKLFF
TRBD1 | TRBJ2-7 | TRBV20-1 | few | TGCAGTGCTAGACCGGGGACAGGGGATCATTACGAGCAGTACTTC | CSARPGTGDHYEQYF
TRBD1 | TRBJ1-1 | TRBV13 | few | TGTGCCAGCAGCTCGACGGGACAGGGATTGAACACTGAAGCTTTCTTT | CASSSTGQGLNTEAFF
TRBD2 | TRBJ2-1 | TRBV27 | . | TGTGCCAGCGGACTAGCGGGAGGGTCAAATGAGCAGTTCTTC | CASGLAGGSNEQFF
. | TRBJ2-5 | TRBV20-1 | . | TGCAGTGCGGGGTCACAGGGATGGGAGACCCAGTACTTC | CSAGSQGWETQYF
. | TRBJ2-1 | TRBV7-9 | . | TGTGCCAGCAGCTTCGGACAGACCAACAATGAGCAGTTCTTC | CASSFGQTNNEQFF
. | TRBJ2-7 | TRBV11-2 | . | TGTGCCAGCAGCTTAGATCGGAACGGTTTTCCCTACGAGCAGTACTTC | CASSLDRNGFPYEQYF
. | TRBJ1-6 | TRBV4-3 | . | TGCGCCAGCAGCCAAGATTATGGGTCACCCCTCCACTTT | CASSQDYGSPLHF
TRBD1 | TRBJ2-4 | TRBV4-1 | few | TGCGCCATCAGCCAAGACAGGGACATTCAGTACTTC | CAISQDRDIQYF
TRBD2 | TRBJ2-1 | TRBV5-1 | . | TGCGCCAGCAGCTTGGCCAATGCGGGAGGGGCCAATGAGCAGTTCTTC | CASSLANAGGANEQFF
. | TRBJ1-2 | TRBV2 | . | TGTGTCAGCAGTGAAACGGGCCTCCGGGGCTATGGCTACACCTTC | CVSSETGLRGYGYTF
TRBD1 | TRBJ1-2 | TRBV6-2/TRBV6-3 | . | TGTGCCAGCAACAATCCGACAGGGGATAACTATGGCTACACCTTC | CASNNPTGDNYGYTF
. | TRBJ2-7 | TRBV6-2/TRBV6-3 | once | TGTGCCAGCAGTTACTTTGGTCTTGAGCAGTACTTC | CASSYFGLEQYF
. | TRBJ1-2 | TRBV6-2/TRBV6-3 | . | TGTGCCAGCAGACTTACCGGGACGAACTATGGCTACACCTTC | CASRLTGTNYGYTF
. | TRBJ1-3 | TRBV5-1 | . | TGCGCCAGCAGCTCAGGGACAGGAAACACCATATATTTT | CASSSGTGNTIYF
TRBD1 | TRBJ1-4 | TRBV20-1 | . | TGCAGTGCTAGAGATCAGGCAGGGGGAAGTGAAAAACTGTTTTTT | CSARDQAGGSEKLFF
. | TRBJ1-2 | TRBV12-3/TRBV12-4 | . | TGTGCCAGCAGTTTCTGGGGGTTCGGCTATGGCTACACCTTC | CASSFWGFGYGYTF
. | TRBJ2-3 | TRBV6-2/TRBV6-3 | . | TGTGCCAGCAGGGTTACAGGCACAGATACGCAGTATTTT | CASRVTGTDTQYF
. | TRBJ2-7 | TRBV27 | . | TGTGCCAGTTCGATGGGGTCTCAGGCCTACGAGCAGTACTTC | CASSMGSQAYEQYF
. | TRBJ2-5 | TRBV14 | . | TGTGCCAGCAGCCAAGACAGGGGGGTCAATGAGCAGTACTTC | CASSQDRGVNEQYF
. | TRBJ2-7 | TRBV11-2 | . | TGTGCCAGCAGCCCGGGGACGGTAGAGTACTTC | CASSPGTVEYF
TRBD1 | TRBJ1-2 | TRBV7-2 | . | TGTGCCAGCACCCCTTCTTGGACAGGGAGGTATGGCTACACCTTC | CASTPSWTGRYGYTF